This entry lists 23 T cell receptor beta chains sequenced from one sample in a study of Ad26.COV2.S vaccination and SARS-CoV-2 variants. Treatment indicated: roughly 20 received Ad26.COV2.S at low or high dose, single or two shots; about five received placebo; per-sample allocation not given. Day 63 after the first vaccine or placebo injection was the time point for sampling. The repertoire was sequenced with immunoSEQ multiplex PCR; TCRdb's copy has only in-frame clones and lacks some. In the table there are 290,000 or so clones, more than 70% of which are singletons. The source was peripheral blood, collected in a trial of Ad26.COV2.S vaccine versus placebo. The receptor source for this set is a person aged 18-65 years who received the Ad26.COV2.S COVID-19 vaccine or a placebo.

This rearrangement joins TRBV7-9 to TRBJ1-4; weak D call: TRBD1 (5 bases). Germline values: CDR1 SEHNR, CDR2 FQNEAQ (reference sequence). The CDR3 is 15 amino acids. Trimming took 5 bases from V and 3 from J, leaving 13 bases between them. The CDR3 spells CASSPQTGPNEKLFF. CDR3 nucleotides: TGTGCCAGCAGCCCCCAAACAGGTCCTAATGAAAAACTGTTTTTT.

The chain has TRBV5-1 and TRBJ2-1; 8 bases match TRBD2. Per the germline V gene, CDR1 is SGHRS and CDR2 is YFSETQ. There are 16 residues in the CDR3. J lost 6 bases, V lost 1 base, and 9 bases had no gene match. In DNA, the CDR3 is TGCGCCAGCAGCTTGCCCGTATCGGGGGGGAGCAATGAGCAGTTCTTC. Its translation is CASSLPVSGGSNEQFF. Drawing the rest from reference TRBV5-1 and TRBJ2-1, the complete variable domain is KAGVTQTPRYLIKTRGQQVTLSCSPISGHRSVSWYQQTPGQGLQFLFEYFSETQRNKGNFPGRFSGRQFSNSRSEMNVSTLELGDSALYLCASSLPVSGGSNEQFFGPGTRLTVL.

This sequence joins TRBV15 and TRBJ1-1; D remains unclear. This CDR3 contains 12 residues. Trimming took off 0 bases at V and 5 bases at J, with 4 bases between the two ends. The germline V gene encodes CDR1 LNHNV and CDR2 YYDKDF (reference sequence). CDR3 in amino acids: CATSRDYTEAFF. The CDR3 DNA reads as TGTGCCACCAGCAGAGATTATACTGAAGCTTTCTTT. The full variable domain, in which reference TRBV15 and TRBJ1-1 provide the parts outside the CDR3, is DAMVIQNPRYQVTQFGKPVTLSCSQTLNHNVMYWYQQKSSQAPKLLFHYYDKDFNNEADTPDNFQSRRPNTSFCFLDIRSPGLGDTAMYLCATSRDYTEAFFGQGTRLTVV.

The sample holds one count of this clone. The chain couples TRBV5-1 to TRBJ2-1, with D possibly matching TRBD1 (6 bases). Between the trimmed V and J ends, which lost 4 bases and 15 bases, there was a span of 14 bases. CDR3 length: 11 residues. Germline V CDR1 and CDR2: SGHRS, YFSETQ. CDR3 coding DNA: TGCGCCAGCAGCCTCACAGGGTATAGGTTCTTC. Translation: CASSLTGYRFF. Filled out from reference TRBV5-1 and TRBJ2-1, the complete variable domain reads KAGVTQTPRYLIKTRGQQVTLSCSPISGHRSVSWYQQTPGQGLQFLFEYFSETQRNKGNFPGRFSGRQFSNSRSEMNVSTLELGDSALYLCASSLTGYRFFGPGTRLTVL.

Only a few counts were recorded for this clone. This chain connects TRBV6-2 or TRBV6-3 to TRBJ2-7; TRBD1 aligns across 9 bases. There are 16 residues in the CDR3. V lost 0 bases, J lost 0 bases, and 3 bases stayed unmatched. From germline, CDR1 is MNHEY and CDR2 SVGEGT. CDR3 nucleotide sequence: TGTGCCAGCAGTTACTCCGGGACAGGGAACTCCTACGAGCAGTACTTC. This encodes CASSYSGTGNSYEQYF.

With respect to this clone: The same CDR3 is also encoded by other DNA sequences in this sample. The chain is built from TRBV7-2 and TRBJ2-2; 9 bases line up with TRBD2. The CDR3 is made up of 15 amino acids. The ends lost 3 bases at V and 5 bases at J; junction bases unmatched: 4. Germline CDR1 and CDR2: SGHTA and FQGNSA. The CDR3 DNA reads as TGTGCCAGCAGCTTCCGGCTAGCGGGAACCGGGGAGCTGTTTTTT. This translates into CASSFRLAGTGELFF.

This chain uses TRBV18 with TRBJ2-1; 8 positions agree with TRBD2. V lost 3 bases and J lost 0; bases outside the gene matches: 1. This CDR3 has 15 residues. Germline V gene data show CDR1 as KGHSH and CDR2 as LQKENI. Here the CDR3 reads CASSPGLDSYNEQFF. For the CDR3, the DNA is TGTGCCAGCTCACCGGGACTAGACTCCTACAATGAGCAGTTCTTC.

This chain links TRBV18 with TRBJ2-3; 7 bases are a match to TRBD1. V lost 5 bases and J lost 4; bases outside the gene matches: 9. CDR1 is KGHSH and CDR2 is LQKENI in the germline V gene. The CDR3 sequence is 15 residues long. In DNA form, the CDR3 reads TGTGCCAGCTCAGAAGGGACAGTTAAAGCAGATACGCAGTATTTT. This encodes CASSEGTVKADTQYF. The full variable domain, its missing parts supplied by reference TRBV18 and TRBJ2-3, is NAGVMQNPRHLVRRRGQEARLRCSPMKGHSHVYWYRQLPEEGLKFMVYLQKENIIDESGMPKERFSAEFPKEGPSILRIQQVVRGDSAAYFCASSEGTVKADTQYFGPGTRLTVL.

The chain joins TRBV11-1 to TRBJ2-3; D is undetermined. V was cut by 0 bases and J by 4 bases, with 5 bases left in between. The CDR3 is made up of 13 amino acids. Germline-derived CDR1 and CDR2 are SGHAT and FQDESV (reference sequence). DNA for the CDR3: TGTGCCAGCAGCTTAGCCCCGGCAGATACGCAGTATTTT. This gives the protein CASSLAPADTQYF.

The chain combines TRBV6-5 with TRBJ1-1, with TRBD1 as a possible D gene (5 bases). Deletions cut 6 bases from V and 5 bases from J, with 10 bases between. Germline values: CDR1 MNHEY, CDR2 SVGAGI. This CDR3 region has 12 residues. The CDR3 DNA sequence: TGTGCCAGCAGCCGCGGGGGGACTGAAGCTTTCTTT. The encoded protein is CASSRGGTEAFF.

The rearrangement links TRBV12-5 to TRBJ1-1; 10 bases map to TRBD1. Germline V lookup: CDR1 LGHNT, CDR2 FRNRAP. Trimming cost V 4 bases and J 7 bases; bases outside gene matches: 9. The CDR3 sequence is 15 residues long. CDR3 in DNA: TGTGCTAGTGGTTCTCCCCGGACAGGGGGAAATGAAGCTTTCTTT. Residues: CASGSPRTGGNEAFF. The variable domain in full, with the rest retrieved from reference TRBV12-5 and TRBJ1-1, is DARVTQTPRHKVTEMGQEVTMRCQPILGHNTVFWYRQTMMQGLELLAYFRNRAPLDDSGMPKDRFSAEMPDATLATLKIQPSEPRDSAVYFCASGSPRTGGNEAFFGQGTRLTVV.

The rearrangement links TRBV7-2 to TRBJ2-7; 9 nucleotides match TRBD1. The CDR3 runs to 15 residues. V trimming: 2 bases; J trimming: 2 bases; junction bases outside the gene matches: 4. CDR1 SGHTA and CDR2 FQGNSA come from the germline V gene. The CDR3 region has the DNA TGTGCCAGCAGCTTACTGGGACAGGGCACCTACGAGCAGTACTTC. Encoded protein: CASSLLGQGTYEQYF.

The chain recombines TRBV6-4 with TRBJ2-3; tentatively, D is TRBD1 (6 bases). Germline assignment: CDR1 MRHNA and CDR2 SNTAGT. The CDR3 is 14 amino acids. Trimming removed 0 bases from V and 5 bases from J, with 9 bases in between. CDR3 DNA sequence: TGTGCCAGCAGTGACTCAGGGGGTGAAGATACGCAGTATTTT. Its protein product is CASSDSGGEDTQYF.

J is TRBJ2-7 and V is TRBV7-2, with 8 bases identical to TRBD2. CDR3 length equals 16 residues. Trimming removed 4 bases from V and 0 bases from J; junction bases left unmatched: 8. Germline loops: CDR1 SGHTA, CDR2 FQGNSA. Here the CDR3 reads CASSSASAGDSYEQYF. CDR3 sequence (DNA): TGTGCCAGCAGCTCCGCCTCAGCGGGGGACTCCTACGAGCAGTACTTC.

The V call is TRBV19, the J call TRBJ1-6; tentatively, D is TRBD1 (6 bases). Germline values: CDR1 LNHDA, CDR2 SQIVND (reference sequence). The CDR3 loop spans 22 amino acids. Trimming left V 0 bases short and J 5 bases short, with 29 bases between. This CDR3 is CASSIDPPHRVIRRENNSPLHF. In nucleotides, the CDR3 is TGTGCCAGTAGTATAGACCCCCCTCACAGGGTAATTCGTCGGGAGAATAATTCACCCCTCCACTTT.

Written as DNA, the CDR3 is TGTGCCAGCAGCTTGACTCCGGGTCTCGGGCATTTT. Translating it yields CASSLTPGLGHF. The chain couples TRBV5-4 to TRBJ1-5; D is unclear. Trimming removed 1 base at V and 15 bases at J, with 14 bases between. CDR1 and CDR2 (germline): SGHNT, YYREEE (reference sequence). This CDR3 spans 12 amino acids.

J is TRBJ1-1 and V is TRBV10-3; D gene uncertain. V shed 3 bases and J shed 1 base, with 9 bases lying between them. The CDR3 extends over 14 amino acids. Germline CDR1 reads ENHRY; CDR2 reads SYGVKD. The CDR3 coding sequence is TGTGCCATCAGTGACCCTACAAAGAACACTGAAGCTTTCTTT. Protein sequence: CAISDPTKNTEAFF.

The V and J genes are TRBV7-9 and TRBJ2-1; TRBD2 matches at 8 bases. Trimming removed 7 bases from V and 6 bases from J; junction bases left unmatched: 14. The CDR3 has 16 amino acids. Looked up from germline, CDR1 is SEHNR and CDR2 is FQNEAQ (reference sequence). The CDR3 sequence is CASIITAGGSRNEQFF. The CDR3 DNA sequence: TGTGCCAGCATCATCACGGCGGGGGGCTCCCGCAATGAGCAGTTCTTC. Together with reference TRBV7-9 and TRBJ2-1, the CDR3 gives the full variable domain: DTGVSQNPRHKITKRGQNVTFRCDPISEHNRLYWYRQTLGQGPEFLTYFQNEAQLEKSRLLSDRFSAERPKGSFSTLEIQRTEQGDSAMYLCASIITAGGSRNEQFFGPGTRLTVL.

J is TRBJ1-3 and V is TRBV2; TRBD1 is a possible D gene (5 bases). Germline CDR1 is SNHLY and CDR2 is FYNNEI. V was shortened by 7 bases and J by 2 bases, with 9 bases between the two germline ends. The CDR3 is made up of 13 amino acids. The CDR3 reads CASNGDAGNTIYF. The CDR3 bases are TGTGCCAGCAATGGGGACGCTGGAAACACCATATATTTT.

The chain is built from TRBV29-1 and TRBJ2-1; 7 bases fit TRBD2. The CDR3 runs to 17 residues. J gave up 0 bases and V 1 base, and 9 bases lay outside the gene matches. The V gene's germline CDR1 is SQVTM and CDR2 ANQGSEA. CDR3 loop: CSVEGLLLAVSYNEQFF. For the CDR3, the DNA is TGCAGCGTTGAAGGCCTACTTCTAGCGGTCTCCTACAATGAGCAGTTCTTC.

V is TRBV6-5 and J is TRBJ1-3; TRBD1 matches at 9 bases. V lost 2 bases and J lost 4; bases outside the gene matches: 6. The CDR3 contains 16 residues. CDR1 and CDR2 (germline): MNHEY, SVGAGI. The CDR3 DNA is TGTGCCAGCAGTTACCGTGGACAGGGGAAAGGAAACACCATATATTTT. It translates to CASSYRGQGKGNTIYF.

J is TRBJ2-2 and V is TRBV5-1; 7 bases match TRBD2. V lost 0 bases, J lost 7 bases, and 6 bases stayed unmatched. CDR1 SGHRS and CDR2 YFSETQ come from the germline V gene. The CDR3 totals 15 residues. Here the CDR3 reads CASSLDAGANGELFF. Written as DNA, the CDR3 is TGCGCCAGCAGCTTGGACGCGGGAGCTAACGGGGAGCTGTTTTTT.

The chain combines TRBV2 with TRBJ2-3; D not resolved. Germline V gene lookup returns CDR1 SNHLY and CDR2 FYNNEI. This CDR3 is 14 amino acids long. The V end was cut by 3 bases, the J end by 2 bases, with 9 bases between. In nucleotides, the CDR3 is TGTGCCAGCAGTGAGTGGGGTCCCACAGATACGCAGTATTTT. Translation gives CASSEWGPTDTQYF.